What follows describes a single T cell receptor beta chain. The V gene's germline CDR1 is SGHTA and CDR2 FQGNSA. This CDR3 has 14 residues. V was trimmed by 5 bases and J by 7 bases, leaving 17 bases between them. This record belongs to a study of control samples from healthy donors and cancer patients. Libraries were prepared by immunoSEQ multiplex PCR; TCRdb keeps only in-frame clonotypes and omits some of them. In the table there are approximately 150,000 clones, around 94% of which are singletons. This chain connects TRBV7-2 to TRBJ1-2; possible D gene TRBD1, 6 bases. Sample: blood. The sequence derives from a woman under 30 in good health. The CDR3 loop is CASSPDWTDPGYTF. The CDR3 nucleotides read TGTGCCAGCAGCCCCGATTGGACAGACCCTGGCTACACCTTC.